This T cell receptor (beta chain) was sequenced during a study of siplizumab effects on memory and regulatory T cells. General study findings and limits: Naive T cells seemed more diverse than memory cells and seemed major alloresponse contributors.

Assay: immunoSEQ multiplex PCR; the TCRdb copy retains only in-frame clones and omits some. The table includes some 100,000 clones, around 94% detected once. Remarks on this clone: As yet, its antigen is unknown.

Germline V gene data show CDR1 as SEHNR and CDR2 as FQNEAQ (reference sequence). This CDR3 contains 15 residues. The V end lost 2 bases, the J end lost 5 bases, and 15 bases lay between the germline ends. This chain links TRBV7-9 with TRBJ1-1, with D perhaps TRBD1 (6 bases). The clonotype originates from a human donor in good health. The sequencing input was non-Treg CD4+ T cells sorted from blood. CDR3 nucleotides: TGTGCCAGCAGCTTATACCGACAGGTTGCTACTGAAGCTTTCTTT. The encoded protein is CASSLYRQVATEAFF.